Each of the 5 T cell receptor beta chains below was sequenced from the same sample in a study of T cell responses to AZD1222 COVID-19 vaccine (dated by TCRdb to about 2021). Libraries were made using the immunoSEQ multiplex PCR assay. TCRdb took this table from immuneACCESS and kept in-frame rearrangements with V and J called. Such tables lack part of the clones; where checked against another copy, unresolved V genes explain under half of the gap, and the rest is unexplained. The sample includes 150,000 to 200,000 clones, with around 92% observed a single time. The ten top clones hold roughly 2.3% of the sample. This specimen's time point label, interpreted: baseline before first vaccination. The sequences come from peripheral blood, collected on day 0 of AZD1222 vaccination. The receptors were sampled from an adult in good health.

This clone appeared once. The chain joins TRBV6-1 to TRBJ1-2; TRBD1 is a possible D gene (5 bases). CDR1 is MNHNS, CDR2 SASEGT, per germline. This CDR3 is 15 amino acids long. V lost 0 bases, J lost 4 bases, and 12 bases lay in between. This CDR3 reads CASSEASRDFYGYTF. In DNA form, the CDR3 reads TGTGCCAGCAGTGAAGCGAGCAGGGATTTCTATGGCTACACCTTC.

J is TRBJ1-3 and V is TRBV15; tentatively, D is TRBD1 (5 bases). The length of the CDR3 is 13 residues. The V and J ends lost 3 bases and 14 bases respectively, with 17 bases between them. Per germline, CDR1 LNHNV and CDR2 YYDKDF (reference sequence). CDR3 bases: TGTGCCACCAGCAGTCCCCCGGGACCCCCCTTATATTTT. Its protein product is CATSSPPGPPLYF.

The J gene is TRBJ1-4, the V gene TRBV4-2; 7 nucleotides align to TRBD1. The V gene end was trimmed by 11 bases and the J gene end by 8 bases; junction bases not matched to a gene: 11. Germline assignment: CDR1 LGHNA and CDR2 YNFKEQ. The CDR3 has 13 residues. The CDR3 region has the DNA TGTGCCGGTCAGACAGGGTTGGGAGAAAAACTGTTTTTT. This gives the protein CAGQTGLGEKLFF.

This chain uses TRBV6-5 with TRBJ1-1; D is uncertain. Germline values: CDR1 MNHEY, CDR2 SVGAGI. V gave up 2 bases and J gave up 0 bases, with 10 bases separating them. This CDR3 is 15 amino acids long. CDR3 residues: CASSYDARMNTEAFF. As DNA, the CDR3 is TGTGCCAGCAGTTACGATGCGAGGATGAACACTGAAGCTTTCTTT.

This rearrangement joins TRBV30 to TRBJ1-1; no firm D call. This CDR3 comprises 13 residues. Per the germline V gene, CDR1 is GTSNPN and CDR2 is SVGIG (reference sequence). Trimming shortened V by 2 bases and J by 0 bases, and 7 bases separated the two germline ends. CDR3 protein: CAWSNTLNTEAFF. The CDR3 DNA follows: TGTGCCTGGAGTAACACGTTGAACACTGAAGCTTTCTTT.